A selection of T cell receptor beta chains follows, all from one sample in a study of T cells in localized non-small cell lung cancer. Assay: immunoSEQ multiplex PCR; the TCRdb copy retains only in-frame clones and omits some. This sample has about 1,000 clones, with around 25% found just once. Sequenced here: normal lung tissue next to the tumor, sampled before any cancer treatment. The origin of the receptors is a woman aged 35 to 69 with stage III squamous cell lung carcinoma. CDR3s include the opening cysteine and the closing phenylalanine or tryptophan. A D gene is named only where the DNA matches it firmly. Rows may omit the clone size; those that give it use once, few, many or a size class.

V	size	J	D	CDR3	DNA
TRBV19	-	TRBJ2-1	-	CASSSSGGGLNEQFF	TGTGCCAGTAGTAGCTCAGGGGGGGGCTTGAATGAGCAGTTCTTC
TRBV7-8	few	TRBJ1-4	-	CASSSRGPEKLFF	TGTGCCAGCAGCTCCAGGGGTCCTGAAAAACTGTTTTTT
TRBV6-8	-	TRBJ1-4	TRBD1	CASRFRGPGEKLFF	TGTGCCAGCAGATTCAGGGGGCCAGGGGAAAAACTGTTTTTT
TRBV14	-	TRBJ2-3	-	CASSSRDATDTQYF	TGTGCCAGCAGCTCCCGGGACGCCACAGATACGCAGTATTTT
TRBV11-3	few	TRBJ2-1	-	CASALQRASYNEQFF	TGTGCCAGCGCTCTCCAGCGGGCCTCCTACAATGAGCAGTTCTTC
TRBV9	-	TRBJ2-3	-	CASSPGGGDTQYF	TGTGCCAGCAGCCCCGGGGGTGGAGATACGCAGTATTTT
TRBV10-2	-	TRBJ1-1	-	CASREPGRDTEAFF	TGCGCCAGCAGGGAGCCGGGGAGGGACACTGAAGCTTTCTTT
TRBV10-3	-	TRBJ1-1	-	CAISEGEGTEAFF	TGTGCCATCAGTGAGGGGGAGGGGACTGAAGCTTTCTTT
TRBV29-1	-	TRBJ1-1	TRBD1	CSVEKGAGRGNTEAFF	TGCAGCGTTGAAAAGGGGGCCGGACGGGGCAACACTGAAGCTTTCTTT
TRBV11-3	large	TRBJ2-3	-	CASSPEPGADTQYF	TGTGCCAGCAGCCCCGAACCGGGAGCAGATACGCAGTATTTT
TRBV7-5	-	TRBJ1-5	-	CASSLTDRENQPQHF	TGTGCCAGCAGCCTAACCGACAGGGAGAATCAGCCCCAGCATTTT
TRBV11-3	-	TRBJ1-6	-	CASTPFSANSPLHF	TGTGCCAGCACCCCTTTTTCGGCTAATTCACCCCTCCACTTT
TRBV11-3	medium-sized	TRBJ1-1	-	CASSLVAPSSEAFF	TGTGCCAGCAGCTTAGTAGCCCCAAGCTCTGAAGCTTTCTTT
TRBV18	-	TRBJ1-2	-	CASSPSVTAIANYGYTF	TGTGCCAGCTCACCAAGTGTAACCGCTATAGCTAACTATGGCTACACCTTC
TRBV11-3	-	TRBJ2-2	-	CASSFDGNTGELFF	TGTGCCAGCAGCTTTGACGGAAACACCGGGGAGCTGTTTTTT
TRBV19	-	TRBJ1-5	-	CASSINSGAQSAQHF	TGTGCCAGTAGTATAAACTCAGGGGCTCAATCGGCCCAGCATTTT
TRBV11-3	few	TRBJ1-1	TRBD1	CASSRRDRGRGTEAFF	TGTGCCAGCAGCCGCCGGGACAGGGGAAGGGGGACTGAAGCTTTCTTT
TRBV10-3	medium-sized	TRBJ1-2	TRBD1	CAISESNMAGGAPYYGYTF	TGTGCCATCAGTGAGTCTAATATGGCAGGGGGCGCCCCCTACTATGGCTACACCTTC
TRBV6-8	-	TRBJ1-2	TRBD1	CASSSHPGQDSNYGYTF	TGTGCCAGCAGTTCCCATCCGGGACAGGACTCTAACTATGGCTACACCTTC
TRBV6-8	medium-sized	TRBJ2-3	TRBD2	CAIAGLAGAPTDTQYF	TGTGCCATCGCGGGACTAGCGGGGGCACCCACAGATACGCAGTATTTT
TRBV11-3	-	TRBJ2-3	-	CASSFGGKYTDTQYF	TGTGCCAGCAGCTTCGGCGGGAAGTACACAGATACGCAGTATTTT
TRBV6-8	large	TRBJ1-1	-	CASRLNGQNTEAFF	TGTGCCAGCAGACTTAATGGACAAAACACTGAAGCTTTCTTT
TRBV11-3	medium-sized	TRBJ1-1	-	CASSPVGGLNTEAFF	TGTGCCAGCAGCCCGGTGGGGGGCTTGAACACTGAAGCTTTCTTT
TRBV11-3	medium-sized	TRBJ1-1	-	CASSQSRGNTEAFF	TGTGCCAGCAGCCAAAGCCGGGGGAACACTGAAGCTTTCTTT
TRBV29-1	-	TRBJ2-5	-	CSVRRGQETQYF	TGCAGCGTTCGGAGGGGCCAAGAGACCCAGTACTTC
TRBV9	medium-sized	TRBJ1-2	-	CASSVATRSGYTF	TGTGCCAGCAGCGTAGCTACGAGGTCCGGCTACACCTTC
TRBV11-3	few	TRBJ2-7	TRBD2	CASSFRTSGDRGGSEQYF	TGTGCCAGCAGCTTTAGGACTAGCGGGGATCGAGGGGGCTCCGAGCAGTACTTC
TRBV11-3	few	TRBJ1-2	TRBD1	CASSLDWDRDSGYTF	TGTGCCAGCAGCTTAGATTGGGACAGGGACTCCGGCTACACCTTC
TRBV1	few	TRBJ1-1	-	CASSQVGRWAEAFF	TGCGCCAGCTCCCAGGTGGGCCGATGGGCTGAAGCTTTCTTT
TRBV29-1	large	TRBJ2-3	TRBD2	CSVVVPASGLADTQYF	TGCAGCGTTGTGGTCCCGGCTAGCGGGCTTGCGGATACGCAGTATTTT
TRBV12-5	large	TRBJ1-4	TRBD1	CASGPGQGHEKLFF	TGTGCTAGTGGTCCAGGACAGGGACACGAAAAACTGTTTTTT
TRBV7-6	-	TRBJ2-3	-	CASSSRLVLTDTQYF	TGTGCCAGCAGTTCCCGGCTGGTTTTAACAGATACGCAGTATTTT
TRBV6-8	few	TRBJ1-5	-	CASTLRGADSNQPQHF	TGTGCCAGCACCTTAAGGGGGGCTGATAGCAATCAGCCCCAGCATTTT
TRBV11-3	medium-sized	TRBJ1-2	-	CASSFPGGYYGYTF	TGTGCCAGCAGCTTCCCGGGCGGGTACTATGGCTACACCTTC
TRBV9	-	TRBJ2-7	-	CASSVDLVPYEQYF	TGTGCCAGCAGCGTAGATCTAGTCCCCTACGAGCAGTACTTC
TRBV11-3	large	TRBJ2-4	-	CASRPGTGSAKNIQYF	TGTGCCAGCAGACCGGGAACAGGGTCGGCCAAAAACATTCAGTACTTC
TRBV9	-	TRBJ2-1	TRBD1	CASSVSDRGRHEQFF	TGTGCCAGCAGCGTTTCGGACAGGGGGCGCCATGAGCAGTTCTTC
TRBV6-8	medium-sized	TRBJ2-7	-	CASSSQGGPSYEQYF	TGTGCCAGCAGTTCACAGGGCGGTCCCTCCTACGAGCAGTACTTC
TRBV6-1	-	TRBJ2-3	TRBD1	CASSEGSRTGSRDTQYF	TGTGCCAGCAGTGAAGGTTCCCGGACAGGTTCAAGAGATACGCAGTATTTT
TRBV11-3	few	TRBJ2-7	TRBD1	CASSSGTGVREQYF	TGTGCCAGCAGTTCCGGGACAGGGGTACGGGAGCAGTACTTC
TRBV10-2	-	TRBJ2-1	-	CASSDARIEQFF	TGCGCCAGCAGTGACGCCAGAATAGAGCAGTTCTTC
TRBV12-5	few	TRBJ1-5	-	CASGLRLNQPQHF	TGTGCTAGTGGTTTGCGTCTCAATCAGCCCCAGCATTTT
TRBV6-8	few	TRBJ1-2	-	CASRDSTGGYTF	TGTGCCAGCAGGGACAGTACGGGTGGCTACACCTTC
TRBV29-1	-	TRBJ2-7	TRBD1	CSVGTGNYEQYF	TGCAGCGTTGGGACAGGCAACTACGAGCAGTACTTC
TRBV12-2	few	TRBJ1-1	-	CASRFKARESSKAFF	TGTGCAAGTCGCTTTAAGGCGCGGGAGAGTAGTAAAGCTTTCTTT
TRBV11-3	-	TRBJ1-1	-	CASSRTQRNTEAFF	TGTGCCAGCAGCCGTACTCAGCGGAACACTGAAGCTTTCTTT
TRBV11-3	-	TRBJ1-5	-	CASSRGAGADQPQHF	TGTGCCAGCAGCCGGGGAGCGGGGGCAGACCAGCCCCAGCATTTT